This TCR beta chain was identified during a study of shared clonotypes between healthy human individuals. Study context: Per donor, three plates held CD4 naive cells, three held CD4 memory, two held CD8 naive and one held CD8 memory. Study findings and constraints: Relative to clonotypes present in all four donors, those not shared had lower generation probabilities. About 5% of naive CD4 clonotypes were shared across four donors.

In the case of this clone: Its specificity is not known.

Germline CDR1 and CDR2: SEHNR and FQNEAQ (reference sequence). The CDR3 is 14 amino acids. Trimming cost V 1 base and J 4 bases, with 7 bases left between them. In the authors' methods: Filtering differed because ImmunoSEQ produced junction-only sequences that carried no quality scores. The assay was immunoSEQ multiplex PCR, and TCRdb's table has in-frame clones only and misses some. D and trimming were read from the DNA, whereas the V and J calls and clone size are those reported in that table. The sample has roughly 2.4 million clones, about 94% seen once; the top ten hold approximately 0.13%. The chain uses TRBV7-9 and TRBJ1-4; unclear D gene. The specimen was naive CD4+ T cells sorted from blood. Subset defined: CD45RA+ positively selected. This receptor was taken from a man younger than 35 in good health. CDR3 sequence reads: CASSLDSFNEKLFF. In nucleotides, the CDR3 is TGTGCCAGCAGCTTAGACAGTTTTAATGAAAAACTGTTTTTT.